This T cell receptor (beta chain) was sequenced during a study of early T cells in non-severe SARS-CoV-2 infection. Study information: Sequenced material consisted of bulk RNA (from unsorted whole blood), and chains were unpaired. Study-level points and caveats: Matching results from VDJdb favored anti-spike CD8 responses, leaving private and CD4 specificities undetected.

Attachment of unique molecular identifiers was made to individual cDNA molecules. TCRdb re-called the 5' RACE reads through MiXCR, storing one row per CDR3 protein. In the table there are 45,000 to 55,000 distinct CDR3 sequences, approximately 6.2% of which are singletons. Points on this clonotype: The antigen is undetermined.

The sequence was obtained from an adult who was a healthcare worker with PCR-confirmed SARS-CoV-2 infection or an uninfected control (not recorded which). The sequenced sample was whole blood.

The CDR3 DNA follows: TGTGCCAGCAGACGCCCGGGACAGCAAGAGACCCAGTACTTC. This codes for CASRRPGQQETQYF. This chain joins TRBV6-2 or TRBV6-3 and TRBJ2-5; 7 positions match TRBD1. Germline CDR1 reads MNHEY; CDR2 reads SVGEGT. The V segment lost 6 bases and the J segment 2 bases; nucleotides outside the gene matches: 6. The CDR3 totals 14 residues.